These 17 T cell receptor beta chains were sequenced from one sample in a study of T cell responses to AZD1222 COVID-19 vaccine. Sequenced by immunoSEQ multiplex PCR; TCRdb stores in-frame clones only, minus some. This table has around 100,000 clones, 84% appearing once. This material consisted of peripheral blood, taken on day 0 of AZD1222 vaccination. These receptors came from an adult in good health.

The chain recombines TRBV28 with TRBJ1-6, with D perhaps matching TRBD1 (5 bases). This CDR3 comprises 14 residues. The V end was cut by 7 bases, the J end by 13 bases, with 20 bases between. In germline, CDR1 is MDHEN, CDR2 SYDVKM. The CDR3 nucleotides read TGTGCCAGCAAGGTGGGGACGGCTAGCTCGCCCCTCCACTTT. It encodes CASKVGTASSPLHF.

V usage is TRBV28 and J usage is TRBJ1-3; 10 bases match TRBD1. The CDR3 spans 14 residues. The junction had 5 bases not matched to a gene; V was cut back by 4 bases and J by 8 bases. Germline CDR1 and CDR2: MDHEN and SYDVKM. CDR3: CASSSPTGGHTIYF. CDR3 DNA: TGTGCCAGCAGTTCCCCGACAGGGGGCCACACCATATATTTT. Full variable domain (outside the CDR3, taken from reference TRBV28 and TRBJ1-3): DVKVTQSSRYLVKRTGEKVFLECVQDMDHENMFWYRQDPGLGLRLIYFSYDVKMKEKGDIPEGYSVSREKKERFSLILESASTNQTSMYLCASSSPTGGHTIYFGEGSWLTVV.

CDR3 protein: CASSPGDRGLMDTQYF. The CDR3 DNA follows: TGTGCCAGCAGCCCAGGAGACAGGGGGCTAATGGATACGCAGTATTTT. J is TRBJ2-3 and V is TRBV7-2, with TRBD1 matching 10 bases. J was trimmed by 6 bases and V by 5 bases; bases with no gene match: 11. The germline V gene has CDR1 SGHTA and CDR2 FQGNSA. There are 16 residues in the CDR3.

Turning to this clone: The sample holds other DNA sequences that translate to the same CDR3. The J gene is TRBJ2-7, the V gene TRBV2; TRBD2 matches at 7 bases. CDR3 size: 12 residues. The V segment lost 3 bases and the J segment 4 bases; nucleotides outside the gene matches: 0. Germline CDR1 is SNHLY and CDR2 is FYNNEI. This CDR3 reads CASSERGYEQYF. CDR3 DNA sequence: TGTGCCAGCAGTGAGCGGGGGTACGAGCAGTACTTC.

The V gene is TRBV9, the J gene TRBJ2-1, with D uncertain. Per the germline V gene, CDR1 is SGDLS and CDR2 is YYNGEE. The ends were cut back, 4 bases at V and 4 bases at J, with 9 bases in the middle. The CDR3 has 13 amino acids. The CDR3 coding sequence is TGTGCCAGCAGCCCCGTGGGATACAATGAGCAGTTCTTC. Its protein product is CASSPVGYNEQFF. Drawing the rest from reference TRBV9 and TRBJ2-1, the complete variable domain is DSGVTQTPKHLITATGQRVTLRCSPRSGDLSVYWYQQSLDQGLQFLIQYYNGEERAKGNILERFSAQQFPDLHSELNLSSLELGDSALYFCASSPVGYNEQFFGPGTRLTVL.

The rearrangement uses TRBV21-1 and TRBJ2-7; the table's D call of TRBD1 was not tested on the DNA. TRBV21-1 is a pseudogene. The CDR3 runs to 18 residues. The CDR3 DNA follows: TGTGCCAGCAGCAAAGGGACGTTCAGGGACATCATCTACTACGAGCAGTACTTC. Encoded protein: CASSKGTFRDIIYYEQYF.

V and J are TRBV6-1 and TRBJ1-4; TRBD1 is a possible D gene (5 bases). The V gene's germline CDR1 is MNHNS and CDR2 SASEGT. The CDR3 is made up of 15 amino acids. Trimming shortened V by 2 bases and J by 7 bases, and 14 bases separated the two germline ends. CDR3 protein: CASSEIGAVGEKLFF. The CDR3 DNA reads TGTGCCAGCAGTGAAATAGGGGCAGTGGGTGAAAAACTGTTTTTT.

The sample holds one count of this clone. J is TRBJ2-7 and V is TRBV6-1; D may be TRBD2 (6 bases). Germline CDR1 reads MNHNS; CDR2 reads SASEGT. CDR3 length: 16 residues. V gave up 0 bases and J gave up 3 bases, with 15 bases separating them. As DNA, the CDR3 is TGTGCCAGCAGTGAAGCCCCGGGAGTGGGGGGCTACGAGCAGTACTTC. The encoded protein is CASSEAPGVGGYEQYF.

The sample holds one count of this clone. This rearrangement joins TRBV7-2 to TRBJ1-3, with TRBD1 as a possible D gene (5 bases). The V end lost 1 base, the J end lost 0 bases, and 13 bases lay between the germline ends. Germline V gives CDR1 SGHTA, CDR2 FQGNSA. The CDR3 is 17 residues long. The CDR3 spells CASSLDPPRVSGNTIYF. CDR3 nucleotides: TGTGCCAGCAGCTTAGACCCCCCCAGGGTCTCTGGAAACACCATATATTTT.

This clone was counted between two and nine times. The chain couples TRBV9 to TRBJ2-3; possibly TRBD2 for D (7 bases). V was trimmed by 3 bases and J by 1 base, leaving 12 bases between them. The CDR3 is 15 amino acids. CDR1 and CDR2 from the germline V gene are SGDLS and YYNGEE. CDR3 DNA sequence: TGTGCCAGCAGCGCCAGGGAGGGGGGCACAGATACGCAGTATTTT. This gives the protein CASSAREGGTDTQYF.

This chain connects TRBV7-9 to TRBJ2-2, with TRBD2 identical over 8 bases. The CDR3 spans 14 residues. Germline CDR1 SEHNR, CDR2 FQNEAQ (reference sequence). Unmatched junction bases numbered 1, after V lost 1 base and J lost 6 bases. Written as DNA, the CDR3 is TGTGCCAGCAGCTTAGATAGCGGGGCCGGGGAGCTGTTTTTT. Amino acid sequence: CASSLDSGAGELFF.

The chain carries TRBV2 and TRBJ1-5; 11 nucleotides match TRBD1. There are 14 residues in the CDR3. Trimming removed 4 bases from V and 6 bases from J; junction bases left unmatched: 2. Germline V gene lookup returns CDR1 SNHLY and CDR2 FYNNEI. CDR3 sequence (DNA): TGTGCCAGCAGTGGGACAGGGGGCTCTCAGCCCCAGCATTTT. Protein: CASSGTGGSQPQHF.

The chain is built from TRBV5-1 and TRBJ1-2; the match to TRBD1 covers 10 bases. This CDR3 comprises 14 residues. The junction had 6 bases not matched to a gene; V was cut back by 6 bases and J by 4 bases. Germline CDR1 SGHRS, CDR2 YFSETQ. For the CDR3, the DNA is TGCGCCAGCACCCCCGGGGACAGGGGCTATGGCTACACCTTC. It specifies CASTPGDRGYGYTF.

The V and J genes are TRBV28 and TRBJ2-5; D not certain. The ends were cut back, 1 base at V and 2 bases at J, with 11 bases in the middle. Germline V lookup: CDR1 MDHEN, CDR2 SYDVKM. The CDR3 consists of 15 residues. CDR3 coding DNA: TGTGCCAGCAGTTTATATGCCAACCTTCAAGAGACCCAGTACTTC. This encodes CASSLYANLQETQYF. The variable domain in full, with the rest retrieved from reference TRBV28 and TRBJ2-5, is DVKVTQSSRYLVKRTGEKVFLECVQDMDHENMFWYRQDPGLGLRLIYFSYDVKMKEKGDIPEGYSVSREKKERFSLILESASTNQTSMYLCASSLYANLQETQYFGPGTRLLVL.

The chain carries TRBV6-5 and TRBJ1-5; 8 bases agree with TRBD1. Per the germline V gene, CDR1 is MNHEY and CDR2 is SVGAGI. The CDR3 has 15 amino acids. After removal of 2 bases from V and 4 bases from J, the junction contained 4 bases not matched to a gene. CDR3 DNA: TGTGCCAGCAGTTACGCGGGACAGGCGAATCAGCCCCAGCATTTT. Its translation: CASSYAGQANQPQHF.

Only a few counts were recorded for this clone. The chain joins TRBV28 to TRBJ1-2; D gene ambiguous. Germline loops: CDR1 MDHEN, CDR2 SYDVKM. This CDR3 region has 12 residues. Trimming left V 3 bases short and J 2 bases short, with 4 bases between. CDR3 residues: CASSFMNYGYTF. The CDR3 nucleotides are TGTGCCAGCAGTTTTATGAACTATGGCTACACCTTC.

The chain couples TRBV2 to TRBJ2-4; a possible D gene is TRBD2 (5 bases). Trimming shortened V by 8 bases and J by 0 bases, and 11 bases separated the two germline ends. The CDR3 is made up of 14 amino acids. Per germline, CDR1 SNHLY and CDR2 FYNNEI. The CDR3 DNA is TGTGCCAGCGGGGAGACTGCAGCCAAAAACATTCAGTACTTC. Translated, it gives CASGETAAKNIQYF.